This TCR beta chain stems from a study of response to subunit inactivated influenza vaccine. Study-level findings and limits: It was the authors' suggestion that each seasonal influenza vaccination recruits few new T cells.

This clonotype was counted at least ten times. As yet, its antigen is unknown. TCRdb independently ran MiXCR on the RT-PCR reads; one entry per CDR3 protein. The data contain hundreds of thousands of distinct CDR3 sequences, approximately 14% of them seen just once; the ten biggest clones take up approximately 10%. Germline values: CDR1 SGHRS, CDR2 YFSETQ. There are 13 residues in the CDR3. V was pared by 4 bases and J by 6 bases, with 11 bases between. The chain has TRBV5-1 and TRBJ1-5; D gene ambiguous. The sequenced sample was PBMCs from blood, obtained 11 to 12 days after vaccination. The receptor was derived from a man in his fifties who received an inactivated influenza vaccine. DNA of the CDR3: TGCGCCAGCAGCCCGACTGGAACTCAGCCCCAGCATTTT. Its protein product is CASSPTGTQPQHF. The full variable domain, completed using reference TRBV5-1 and TRBJ1-5, is KAGVTQTPRYLIKTRGQQVTLSCSPISGHRSVSWYQQTPGQGLQFLFEYFSETQRNKGNFPGRFSGRQFSNSRSEMNVSTLELGDSALYLCASSPTGTQPQHFGDGTRLSIL.